This T cell receptor (beta chain) is from a study of technical replicates of blood from a few donors. The repertoire was sequenced with immunoSEQ multiplex PCR; TCRdb's copy has only in-frame clones and lacks some. The sample contains just over 70,000 clones, around 95% of which appear only once. This clonotype was sampled from a human donor in good health. Sample: T cells isolated from PBMCs.

The CDR3 sequence: CASSFTGRLNEKLFF. CDR3 nucleotides: TGTGCCAGTAGTTTTACAGGGAGACTTAATGAAAAACTGTTTTTT. The rearrangement links TRBV19 to TRBJ1-4, with D perhaps TRBD1 (6 bases). The CDR3 totals 15 residues. The germline V gene has CDR1 LNHDA and CDR2 SQIVND (reference sequence). Trimming shortened V by 5 bases and J by 4 bases, and 14 bases separated the two germline ends.